This T cell receptor (beta chain) appears in the sequencing data of a study of cytomegalovirus exposure and HLA in healthy donors. This clone has just a few counts. The PCR was carried out with 60 Vbeta primers and 13 Jbeta primers. Data came from immunoSEQ multiplex PCR; TCRdb stores just in-frame clones and leaves some out. In the table there are 150,000 to 200,000 clones, roughly 85% of which are singletons. Trimming stripped 3 bases from V and 4 bases from J, with 7 bases between. CDR3 length: 13 residues. Germline V gives CDR1 SEHNR, CDR2 FQNEAQ (reference sequence). The source is a woman aged 45-65 years in good health and CMV-seronegative. V and J are TRBV7-9 and TRBJ1-5; no clear D gene. The sequenced material came from PBMCs. Here the CDR3 reads CASSFQENQPQHF. The CDR3 region has the DNA TGTGCCAGCAGCTTCCAGGAAAATCAGCCCCAGCATTTT.